A single sample gave rise to the 8 T cell receptor beta chains below, sequenced in a study of T cell responses to AZD1222 COVID-19 vaccine. Repertoires were generated with immunoSEQ multiplex PCR, while TCRdb's copy carries only in-frame clones and drops some. This sample has approximately 100,000 clones, with approximately 86% found just once. Here the sequenced sample was peripheral blood, taken 28 days after the second dose of the MenACWY control vaccine. These receptors came from an adult who received the MenACWY meningococcal vaccine as a control.

In nucleotides, the CDR3 is TGCGCCAGCAGTGAGGGTTTTCGGGAGACCCAGTACTTC. Translating gives CASSEGFRETQYF. The J gene is TRBJ2-5, the V gene TRBV10-2, with D unresolved. Trimming removed 2 bases from V and 5 bases from J, with 9 bases in between. From germline, CDR1 is WSHSY and CDR2 SAAADI. The CDR3 length is 13 residues.

V and J are TRBV3-1 (or the pseudogene TRBV3-2) and TRBJ2-5, with 12 bases aligning to TRBD2. J lost 5 bases, V lost 0 bases, and 7 bases had no gene match. Germline V gene sequence: CDR1 LGHDT, CDR2 YNNKEL (reference sequence). This CDR3 is built from 17 residues. This CDR3 is CASSQDLAGGHRETQYF. The CDR3 bases are TGTGCCAGCAGCCAAGATCTAGCGGGGGGGCATCGTGAGACCCAGTACTTC.

V is TRBV2 and J is TRBJ2-7; D gene unclear. V lost 2 bases, J lost 2 bases, and 13 bases lay in between. Germline lookup yields CDR1 SNHLY and CDR2 FYNNEI. This CDR3 spans 15 amino acids. The CDR3 DNA reads as TGTGCCAGCAGTGAAAACACCGGGTTCACCTACGAGCAGTACTTC. It encodes CASSENTGFTYEQYF.

V is TRBV6-2 or TRBV6-3 and J is TRBJ1-5; D is possibly TRBD1 (6 bases). CDR1 MNHEY and CDR2 SVGEGT come from the germline V gene. V was pared by 2 bases and J by 4 bases, with 12 bases between. This CDR3 contains 15 residues. This chain's CDR3 is CASSYRGQRNQPQHF. CDR3 sequence (DNA): TGTGCCAGCAGTTACCGCGGACAGAGAAATCAGCCCCAGCATTTT.

CDR3 nucleotide sequence: TGTGCCAGCAGCTTAATGGGGAATGAAAAACTGTTTTTT. Its translation is CASSLMGNEKLFF. The chain joins TRBV7-2 to TRBJ1-4; D remains unclear. The CDR3 runs 13 residues. Trimming left V 2 bases short and J 5 bases short, with 6 bases between. CDR1 SGHTA and CDR2 FQGNSA come from the germline V gene.

V gene TRBV7-2 combines with J gene TRBJ1-2, with D unclear. This CDR3 comprises 15 residues. V was trimmed by 1 base and J by 2 bases, leaving 11 bases between them. Germline loops: CDR1 SGHTA, CDR2 FQGNSA. CDR3 in DNA: TGTGCCAGCAGCTTAGGCCAGTCGCAGAACTATGGCTACACCTTC. Protein product: CASSLGQSQNYGYTF.

The CDR3 sequence is CASSLGWGDVAFF. For the CDR3, the DNA is TGTGCCAGCAGCTTGGGTTGGGGGGACGTGGCTTTCTTT. The rearrangement links TRBV5-8 to TRBJ1-1; D may be TRBD1 (5 bases). CDR3 size: 13 residues. V was clipped by 0 bases and J by 11 bases, with 14 bases between them. The V gene's germline CDR1 is SGHTS and CDR2 YDEGEE.

Here the CDR3 reads CASSPQWGEKLFF. CDR3 sequence (DNA): TGTGCCAGCTCACCGCAATGGGGGGAAAAACTGTTTTTT. The gene calls are TRBV18 and TRBJ1-4, with a weak D call TRBD1 (5 bases). V lost 3 bases, J lost 8 bases, and 10 bases lay in between. Germline V CDR1 and CDR2: KGHSH, LQKENI. This CDR3 has 13 amino acids.